This entry concerns a single T cell receptor beta chain. The antigen remains undetermined. Trimming took 3 bases from V and 4 from J, leaving 4 bases between them. Germline V gene sequence: CDR1 SQVTM, CDR2 ANQGSEA. The CDR3 covers 11 residues. The sample belongs to a study of graft-versus-host responses after intestinal transplantation. Study-level information: The whole recipient group had anti-thymocyte globulin induction followed by tacrolimus and steroids for around 3 years.

Measured with immunoSEQ multiplex PCR; TCRdb has only the in-frame clones, and not every one. The sample contains tens of thousands of clones, roughly nine tenths of which appear only once. The sequence came from a human donor who received an intestinal transplant. The gene calls are TRBV29-1 and TRBJ2-1; D ambiguous. The source material was unstimulated CD8+ T cells sorted from spleen or lymph node cells, sampled before intestinal transplant. This CDR3 is CSVERYNEQFF. The DNA for the CDR3 is TGCAGCGTTGAGAGATACAATGAGCAGTTCTTC.